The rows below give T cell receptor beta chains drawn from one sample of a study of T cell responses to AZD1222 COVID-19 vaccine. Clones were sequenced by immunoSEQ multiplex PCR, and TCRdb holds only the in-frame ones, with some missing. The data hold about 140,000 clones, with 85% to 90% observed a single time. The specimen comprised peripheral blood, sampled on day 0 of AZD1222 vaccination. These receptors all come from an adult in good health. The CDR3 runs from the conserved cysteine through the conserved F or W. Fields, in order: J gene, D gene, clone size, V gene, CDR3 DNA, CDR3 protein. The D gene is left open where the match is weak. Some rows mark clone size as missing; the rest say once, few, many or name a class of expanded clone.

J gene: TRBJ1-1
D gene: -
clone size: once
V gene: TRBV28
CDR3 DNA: TGTGCCAGCAGTCGCTACGGAGTGAACACTGAAGCTTTCTTT
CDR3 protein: CASSRYGVNTEAFF

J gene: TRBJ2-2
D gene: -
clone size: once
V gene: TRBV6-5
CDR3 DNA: TGTGCCAGCAGTTCGGCCCTAGCGTCAAACACCGGGGAGCTGTTTTTT
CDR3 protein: CASSSALASNTGELFF

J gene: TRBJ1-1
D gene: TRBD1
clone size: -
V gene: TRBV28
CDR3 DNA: TGTGCCAGCAGACCCGGACAGGTCGCTGAAGCTTTCTTT
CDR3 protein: CASRPGQVAEAFF

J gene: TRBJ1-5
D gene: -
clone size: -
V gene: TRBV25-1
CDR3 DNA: TGTGCCAGCAGTGCCGGGGCCGGGAATCAGCCCCAGCATTTT
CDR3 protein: CASSAGAGNQPQHF

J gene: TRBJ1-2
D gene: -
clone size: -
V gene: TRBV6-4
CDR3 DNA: TGTGCCAGCAGTGACTCGACAACAGGGAACTATGGCTACACCTTC
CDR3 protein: CASSDSTTGNYGYTF

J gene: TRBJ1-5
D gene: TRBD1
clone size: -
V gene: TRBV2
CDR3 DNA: TGTGCCAGCAGTTATCCGGGACAGGGTTGGCAGCCCCAGCATTTT
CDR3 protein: CASSYPGQGWQPQHF

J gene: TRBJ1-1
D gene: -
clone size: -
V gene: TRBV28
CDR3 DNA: TGTGCCAGCAGTTCCGGGGGGCGGAGGAACACTGAAGCTTTCTTT
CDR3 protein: CASSSGGRRNTEAFF

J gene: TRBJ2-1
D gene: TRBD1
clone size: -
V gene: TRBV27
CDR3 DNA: TGTGCCAGCAGGACCTCCGGGACAGGGGCATACAATGAGCAGTTCTTC
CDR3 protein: CASRTSGTGAYNEQFF

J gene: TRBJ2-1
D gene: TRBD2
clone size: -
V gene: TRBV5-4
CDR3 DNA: TGTGCCAGCAGCCCGGGGACTAGCGGGTACAATGAGCAGTTCTTC
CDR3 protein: CASSPGTSGYNEQFF

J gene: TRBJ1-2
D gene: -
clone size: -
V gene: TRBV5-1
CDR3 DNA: TGCGCCAGCAGCTTGATGGACATAGCCTATGGCTACACCTTC
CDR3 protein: CASSLMDIAYGYTF

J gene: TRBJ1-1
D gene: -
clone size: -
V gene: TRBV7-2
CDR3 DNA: TGTGCCAGCAGCTTTCTCCGGTTGAACACTGAAGCTTTCTTT
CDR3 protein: CASSFLRLNTEAFF

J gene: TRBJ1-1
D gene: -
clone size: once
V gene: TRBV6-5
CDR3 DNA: TGTGCCAGCAGCCCCAGGGGCTTCGCTGAAGCTTTCTTT
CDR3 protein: CASSPRGFAEAFF

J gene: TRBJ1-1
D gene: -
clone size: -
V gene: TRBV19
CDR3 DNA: TGTGCCAGTAGTATGTGGCGGCAGAACACTGAAGCTTTCTTT
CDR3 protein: CASSMWRQNTEAFF

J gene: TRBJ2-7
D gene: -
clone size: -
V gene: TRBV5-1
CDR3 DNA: TGCGCCAGCAGCTTCAAGGGTCCTATCGAGCAGTACTTC
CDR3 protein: CASSFKGPIEQYF

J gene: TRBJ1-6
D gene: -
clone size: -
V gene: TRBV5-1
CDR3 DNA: TGCGCCAGCAGCTTGTCGCCAGGGGTGGAGGCACCCCTCCACTTT
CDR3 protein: CASSLSPGVEAPLHF

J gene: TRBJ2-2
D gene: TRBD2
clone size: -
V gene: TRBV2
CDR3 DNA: TGTGCCAGCAGGAAAGAGGCTAGCGGGGGAAACACCGGGGAGCTGTTTTTT
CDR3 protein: CASRKEASGGNTGELFF

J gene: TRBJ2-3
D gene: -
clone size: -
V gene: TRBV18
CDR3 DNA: TGTGCCAGCTCACCAGGGGATGGCACAGATACGCAGTATTTT
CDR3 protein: CASSPGDGTDTQYF

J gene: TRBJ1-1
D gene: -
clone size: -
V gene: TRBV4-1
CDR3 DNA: TGCGCCAGCAGCCAATCTTCGCAAGGGGGGAACACTGAAGCTTTCTTT
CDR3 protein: CASSQSSQGGNTEAFF

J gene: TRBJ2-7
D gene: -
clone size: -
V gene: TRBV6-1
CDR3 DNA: TGTGCCAGCAGTGACCCCCCGCCAGTCTCCTACGAGCAGTACTTC
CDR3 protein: CASSDPPPVSYEQYF

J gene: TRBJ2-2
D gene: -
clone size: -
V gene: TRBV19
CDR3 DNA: TGTGCCAGCCGATCGATAGAGAGGAACACCGGGGAGCTGTTTTTT
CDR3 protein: CASRSIERNTGELFF

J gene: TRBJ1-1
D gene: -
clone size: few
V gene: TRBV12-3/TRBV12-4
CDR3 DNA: TGTGCCAGCAGTTTAGGGGCCTCGACTGGAGCTTTCTTT
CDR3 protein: CASSLGASTGAFF

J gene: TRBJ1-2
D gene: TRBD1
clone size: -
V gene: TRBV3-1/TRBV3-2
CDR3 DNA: TGTGCCAGCAGACCCGGGACAGCCTATGGCTACACCTTC
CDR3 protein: CASRPGTAYGYTF

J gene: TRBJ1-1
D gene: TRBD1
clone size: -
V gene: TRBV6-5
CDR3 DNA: TGTGCCAGCAGCCGGGACAGGGGCGCGTATTCTGAAGCTTTCTTT
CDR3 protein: CASSRDRGAYSEAFF

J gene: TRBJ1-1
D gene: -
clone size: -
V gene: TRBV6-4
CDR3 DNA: TGTGCCAGCAGTGACTCGTTACAGAGCACTGAAGCTTTCTTT
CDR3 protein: CASSDSLQSTEAFF

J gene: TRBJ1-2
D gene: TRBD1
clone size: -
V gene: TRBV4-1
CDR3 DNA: TGCGCCAGCAGCCAAGTTCGGGACAGGGACTATGGCTACACCTTC
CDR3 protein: CASSQVRDRDYGYTF

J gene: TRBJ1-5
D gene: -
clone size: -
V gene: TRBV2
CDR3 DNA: TGTGCCAGCTGGCGGGGCATTGACAATCAGCCCCAGCATTTT
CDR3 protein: CASWRGIDNQPQHF

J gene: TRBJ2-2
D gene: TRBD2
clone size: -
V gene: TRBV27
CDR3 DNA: TGTGCCAGCAGTTTATCGAGGTATAGCGGGGTCAACACCGGGGAGCTGTTTTTT
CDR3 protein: CASSLSRYSGVNTGELFF

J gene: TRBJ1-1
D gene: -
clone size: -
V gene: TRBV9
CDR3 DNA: TGTGCCAGCAGCATGTTAGCCTTGGGCGACACTGAAGCTTTCTTT
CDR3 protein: CASSMLALGDTEAFF

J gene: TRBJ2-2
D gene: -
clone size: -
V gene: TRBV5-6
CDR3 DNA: TGTGCCAGCAGGGGGAGTCGGGCCGGGGAGCTGTTTTTT
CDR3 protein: CASRGSRAGELFF

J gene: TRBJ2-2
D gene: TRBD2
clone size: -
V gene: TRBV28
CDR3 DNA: TGTGCCAGCAGTTTGGTTCTAGCGGGGAACACCGGGGAGCTGTTTTTT
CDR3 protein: CASSLVLAGNTGELFF

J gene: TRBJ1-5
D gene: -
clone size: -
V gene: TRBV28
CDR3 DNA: TGTGCCAGCATTGGTGGCCGTCAGCCCCAGCATTTT
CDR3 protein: CASIGGRQPQHF

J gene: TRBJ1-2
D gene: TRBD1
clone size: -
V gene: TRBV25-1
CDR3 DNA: TGTGCCAGCAGTAGGGGGCATGGCTACACCTTC
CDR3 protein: CASSRGHGYTF

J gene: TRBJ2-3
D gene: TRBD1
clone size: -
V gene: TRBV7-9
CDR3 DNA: TGTGCCAGCAGCGCCCAAACAGGGGCCTCACCCGGCACAGATACGCAGTATTTT
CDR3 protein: CASSAQTGASPGTDTQYF

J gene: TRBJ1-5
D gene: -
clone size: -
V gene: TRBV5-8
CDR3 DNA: TGTGCCAGCAGCCCAATAAGGCAGGGTAATCAGCCCCAGCATTTT
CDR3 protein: CASSPIRQGNQPQHF

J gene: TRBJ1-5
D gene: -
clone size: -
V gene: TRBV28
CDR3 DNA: TGTGCCAGCAGTTTTCGACAGCAACATCAGCCCCAGCATTTT
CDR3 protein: CASSFRQQHQPQHF

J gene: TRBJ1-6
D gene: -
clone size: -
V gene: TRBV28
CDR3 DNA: TGTGCCAGCAGGCCAGGGGAATTGGATAATTCACCCCTCCACTTT
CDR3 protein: CASRPGELDNSPLHF

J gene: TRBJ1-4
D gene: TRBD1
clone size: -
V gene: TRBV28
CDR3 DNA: TGTGCCAGCAGTTTTCAGGGGGCAGCCCCCACTAATGAAAAACTGTTTTTT
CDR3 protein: CASSFQGAAPTNEKLFF

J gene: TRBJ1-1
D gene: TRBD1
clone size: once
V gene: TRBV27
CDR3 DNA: TGTGCCAGCAGTTATACCGGGACAGGGAACCCTGAAGCTTTCTTT
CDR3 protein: CASSYTGTGNPEAFF

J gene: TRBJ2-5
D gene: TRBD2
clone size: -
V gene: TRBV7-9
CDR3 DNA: TGTGCCAGCGGGGCGAGCGGGGGGGAAGAGACCCAGTACTTC
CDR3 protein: CASGASGGEETQYF

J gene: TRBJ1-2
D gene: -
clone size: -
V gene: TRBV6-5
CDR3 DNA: TGTGCCAGCAGTTACTCGATAATGGGGGGCGGCTACACCTTC
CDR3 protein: CASSYSIMGGGYTF

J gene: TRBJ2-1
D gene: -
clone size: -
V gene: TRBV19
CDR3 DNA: TGTGCCAGTAGTTCCCGCTTTACTGCCGATGAGCAGTTCTTC
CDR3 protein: CASSSRFTADEQFF

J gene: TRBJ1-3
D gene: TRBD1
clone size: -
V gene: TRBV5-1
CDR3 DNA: TGCGCCAGCAGCTTGGGACAGGGGATCAGGGGAAACACCATATATTTT
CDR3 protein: CASSLGQGIRGNTIYF

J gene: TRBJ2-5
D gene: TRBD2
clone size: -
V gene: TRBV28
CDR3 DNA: TGTGCCAGCAGTTCGGGACTAGCAGCTGTAGAGACCCAGTACTTC
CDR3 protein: CASSSGLAAVETQYF

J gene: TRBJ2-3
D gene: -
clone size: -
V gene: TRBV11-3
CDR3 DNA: TGTGCCAGCGAGTACAGGGGACTTAAAATATGCACAGATACGCAGTATTTT
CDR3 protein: CASEYRGLKICTDTQYF

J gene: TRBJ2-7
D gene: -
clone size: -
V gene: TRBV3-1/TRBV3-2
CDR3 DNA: TGTGCCAGCAGCCAAGGATTCGAGCAGTACTTC
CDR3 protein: CASSQGFEQYF

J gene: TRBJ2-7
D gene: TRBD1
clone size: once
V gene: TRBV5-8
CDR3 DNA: TGTGCCAGCAGCTTCAGTGGACAGGGGAGCTACGAGCAGTACTTC
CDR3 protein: CASSFSGQGSYEQYF

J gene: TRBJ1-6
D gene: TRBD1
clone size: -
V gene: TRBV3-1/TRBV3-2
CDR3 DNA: TGTGCCAGCGGGGACAGTACCTTGAGAACCCTCCACTTT
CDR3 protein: CASGDSTLRTLHF

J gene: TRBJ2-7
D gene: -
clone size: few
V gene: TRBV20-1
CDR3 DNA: TGCAGTGCTAGTGCTCCTCCCTTGAACTACGAGCAGTACTTC
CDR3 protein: CSASAPPLNYEQYF

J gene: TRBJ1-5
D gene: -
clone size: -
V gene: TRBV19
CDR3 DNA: TGTGCCAGTAGTCGTTCCTCGTATAGCAATCAGCCCCAGCATTTT
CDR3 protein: CASSRSSYSNQPQHF

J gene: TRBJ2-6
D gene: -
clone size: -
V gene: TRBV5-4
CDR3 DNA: TGTGCCAGCAGCTTCGGGCTTCCAACCATGGGAACTGGGGCCAACGTCCTGACTTTC
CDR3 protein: CASSFGLPTMGTGANVLTF

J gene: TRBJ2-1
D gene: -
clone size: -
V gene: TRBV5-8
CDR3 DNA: TGTGCCAGCAGCTTGGAAGGGCTAGTCGGAGAGCAGTTCTTC
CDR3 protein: CASSLEGLVGEQFF

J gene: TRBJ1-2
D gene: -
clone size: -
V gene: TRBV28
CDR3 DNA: TGTGCCAGTCGACAGGAGCCCTATGGCTACACCTTC
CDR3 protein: CASRQEPYGYTF

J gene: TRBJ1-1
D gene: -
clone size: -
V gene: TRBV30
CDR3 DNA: TGTGCGGGGGGGGAGGCCTTTGAAGCTTTCTTT
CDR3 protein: CAGGEAFEAFF

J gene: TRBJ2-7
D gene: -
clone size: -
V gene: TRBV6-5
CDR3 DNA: TGTGCCAGCAGTCGGACAGTCGGGGCCTACGAGCAGTACTTC
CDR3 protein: CASSRTVGAYEQYF